One TCR beta chain is described in this entry. Amplified material comprised TCR beta CDR3 regions derived from RNA transcripts. RT-PCR with HTBI primers came first, then second-round multiplex PCR. TCRdb processed the multiplex PCR reads anew with MiXCR; each CDR3 protein has one entry. The sample holds 740,000 or so distinct CDR3 sequences, 35% to 50% seen once. This sample is part of a study of Graves' ophthalmopathy and Graves' hyperthyroidism. This CDR3 spans 15 amino acids. Deletions cut 1 base from V and 3 bases from J, with 13 bases between. CDR1 is SEHNR, CDR2 FQNEAQ, per germline (reference sequence).

This TCR was recovered from an adult man with Graves' ophthalmopathy. The sample comprised peripheral blood. The chain couples TRBV7-9 to TRBJ2-7; D possibly corresponds to TRBD2 (6 bases). CDR3 coding DNA: TGTGCCAGCAGCTTAGGGAGGACTACGGGCTACGAGCAGTACTTC. Translation gives CASSLGRTTGYEQYF.